These T cell receptor beta chains were read from a single sample in a study of blood T cell repertoires in COVID-19. TCRdb's table, derived via immunoSEQ multiplex PCR, lists solely in-frame clones and lacks some. The sample holds under 400,000 clones, about 87% seen once. The sample comprised peripheral blood. The receptors stem from a woman aged 25 to 39 with COVID-19, enrolled during active disease. The CDR3 runs from the conserved cysteine through the conserved F or W. The D gene is left open where the match is weak. Part of the rows lack a size; the others show once, few, many or a class for expanded clones.

CDR3aa | CDR3nt | v_gene | abundance | d_gene | j_gene | len
CASSPGFSGSYEQYF | TGTGCCAGCTCACCAGGGTTTAGCGGGTCCTACGAGCAGTACTTC | TRBV18 | - | TRBD2 | TRBJ2-7 | 15
CASSLRRGDGYTF | TGTGCCAGCAGTTTAAGGCGGGGGGATGGCTACACCTTC | TRBV28 | - | - | TRBJ1-2 | 13
CASSYRLTEQYF | TGTGCCAGCAGTTATAGACTGACTGAGCAGTACTTC | TRBV6-5 | - | - | TRBJ2-7 | 12
CASSLTSYEQYF | TGCGCCAGCAGCTTGACTAGTTACGAGCAGTACTTC | TRBV5-1 | - | - | TRBJ2-7 | 12
CATSRSRGRSGNTIYF | TGTGCCACCAGCAGATCCAGGGGACGGTCTGGAAACACCATATATTTT | TRBV15 | - | - | TRBJ1-3 | 16
CAFSGGNQPQHF | TGTGCCTTTAGCGGGGGAAATCAGCCCCAGCATTTT | TRBV30 | - | - | TRBJ1-5 | 12
CASSGRTSGNEQFF | TGCGCCAGCAGCGGAAGGACTAGCGGAAATGAGCAGTTCTTC | TRBV5-1 | - | TRBD2 | TRBJ2-1 | 14
CASGHGVVGETQYF | TGTGCCAGCGGCCACGGGGTGGTTGGAGAGACCCAGTACTTC | TRBV7-9 | - | - | TRBJ2-5 | 14
CASSERGPETQYF | TGTGCCAGCAGTGAGCGGGGCCCAGAGACCCAGTACTTC | TRBV5-4 | - | TRBD2 | TRBJ2-5 | 13
CASSPFHLGDEQYF | TGTGCCAGCAGTCCTTTTCATCTAGGGGACGAGCAGTACTTC | TRBV2 | - | - | TRBJ2-7 | 14
CASSYVGSAGEQFF | TGTGCCAGCAGTTACGTTGGGTCGGCGGGTGAGCAGTTCTTC | TRBV6-6 | - | - | TRBJ2-1 | 14
CASTRGVPSGNTIYF | TGTGCCAGCACTAGAGGTGTCCCGTCTGGAAACACCATATATTTT | TRBV6-5 | - | - | TRBJ1-3 | 15
CASSEFGLAVITGELFF | TGCGCCAGCAGTGAGTTCGGGCTAGCGGTAATCACCGGGGAGCTGTTTTTT | TRBV10-2 | - | TRBD2 | TRBJ2-2 | 17
CASSQLGGTVGLGHTEAFF | TGTGCCAGCAGTCAGTTAGGTGGGACAGTGGGACTAGGTCACACTGAAGCTTTCTTT | TRBV28 | - | TRBD1 | TRBJ1-1 | 19
CASSDTGQPWETQYF | TGCGCCAGCAGCGATACCGGACAGCCCTGGGAGACCCAGTACTTC | TRBV5-1 | - | - | TRBJ2-5 | 15
CASSPGTGGGEQYF | TGCGCCAGCAGCCCCGGGACAGGCGGCGGCGAGCAGTACTTC | TRBV5-1 | - | TRBD1 | TRBJ2-7 | 14
CASRKTGGRDTDTQYF | TGCGCCAGCAGAAAGACAGGGGGGAGGGACACAGATACGCAGTATTTT | TRBV10-2 | once | TRBD1 | TRBJ2-3 | 16
CASSLAGTVLYEQYF | TGTGCCAGCAGCTTGGCCGGGACAGTACTTTACGAGCAGTACTTC | TRBV5-5 | - | TRBD1 | TRBJ2-7 | 15
CASSLVTGGAYEQYF | TGTGCCAGCAGTTTAGTTACAGGGGGAGCCTACGAGCAGTACTTC | TRBV28 | - | TRBD1 | TRBJ2-7 | 15
CASSGQGIITGELFF | TGTGCCAGCAGTGGACAGGGTATAATCACCGGGGAGCTGTTTTTT | TRBV2 | - | TRBD1 | TRBJ2-2 | 15
CASSLGTSGVDEQFF | TGTGCCAGCAGCTTAGGGACTAGCGGTGTCGATGAGCAGTTCTTC | TRBV7-6 | once | TRBD2 | TRBJ2-1 | 15
CAISEGEGVVRNIQYF | TGTGCCATCAGTGAGGGAGAGGGGGTGGTGAGGAACATTCAGTACTTC | TRBV10-3 | - | - | TRBJ2-4 | 16
CASSQNRGYNLKNYGYTF | TGCGCCAGCAGCCAAAACAGGGGGTACAACTTAAAAAACTATGGCTACACCTTC | TRBV4-3 | - | TRBD1 | TRBJ1-2 | 18
CASSQTLLAGGPTGELFF | TGCGCCAGCAGCCAGACTCTGCTAGCGGGAGGGCCAACCGGGGAGCTGTTTTTT | TRBV4-3 | - | TRBD2 | TRBJ2-2 | 18
CASSQEMAGGVDEQYF | TGTGCCAGCAGCCAAGAAATGGCGGGAGGGGTCGACGAGCAGTACTTC | TRBV3-1/TRBV3-2 | few | TRBD2 | TRBJ2-7 | 16